This TCR beta chain was retrieved from a study of T cells expressing NK-cell markers. As for the study in general: According to the study, TCR beta repertoires originated from sorted CD3+CD56+NKG2C+, CD3+CD56+NKG2C- and CD3+CD56-NKG2C+ T cells.

The CDR3 has 13 amino acids. CDR1 KGHSH and CDR2 LQKENI come from the germline V gene. Points from the study as a whole: Dominant NKG2C+ clonotype frequencies of about 1.0-8% of CD8+ T cells were measured in more than 5 donors. Once again these clonotypes came out on top in the CD3+CD56-NKG2C+ fraction of a handful of donors.

It was by 5'RACE template switching with UMIs that TCR beta cDNA was made. TCRdb re-analyzed the 5' RACE reads; it lists each CDR3 protein once, without DNA. The sample's table shows about 6,000 distinct CDR3 sequences. A note on this clonotype: The antigen remains undetermined.

The receptor's source is a man younger than 35 in good health. Sequencing was carried out using blood T cells: a sorted CD56 or NKG2C T cell subset, CD4+ or CD8+ T cells, or bulk PBMC T cells (not recorded which). This rearrangement joins TRBV18 to TRBJ1-1. The CDR3 is CASSPWENTEAFF.